The rows below give T cell receptor beta chains drawn from one sample of a study of control samples from healthy donors and cancer patients. Assay used: immunoSEQ multiplex PCR; TCRdb lists only in-frame clones, some missing. The sample carries around 150,000 clones, around 96% recorded once. Sequencing was done on a sample of blood. These receptors originate from a woman in her thirties or forties in good health. Both conserved end residues are part of each CDR3. The D gene is left open where the match is weak. Not all rows give a size; the values are once, few, many and, for expanded clones, a class.

TRBV5-4	-	TRBJ1-1	-	TGTGCCAGCAGCTTCCCCGGGAACACTGAAGCTTTCTTT	CASSFPGNTEAFF
TRBV5-1	-	TRBJ2-5	-	TGCGCCAGCAGCTTGAGAGCGGACCAAAAGACCCAGTACTTC	CASSLRADQKTQYF
TRBV7-2	-	TRBJ1-1	-	TGTGCCAGCAGGTTCTCTTTCGGCACTGAAGCTTTCTTT	CASRFSFGTEAFF
TRBV7-6	-	TRBJ2-1	TRBD2	TGTGCCAGCAGGAACCCGGGGGGGGCCAATGAGCAGTTCTTC	CASRNPGGANEQFF
TRBV29-1	-	TRBJ2-5	-	TGCAGCGTTGTTCAGAGAGAGACCCAGTACTTC	CSVVQRETQYF
TRBV30	-	TRBJ2-3	-	TGTGCCTGGAGTGACGCACTAGGACTGGTATCGCAGTATTTT	CAWSDALGLVSQYF
TRBV7-2	-	TRBJ2-5	-	TGTGCCAGCAGCTTCCCAGGGAACCGGGAGACCCAGTACTTC	CASSFPGNRETQYF
TRBV5-1	-	TRBJ1-4	-	TGCGCCAGCAGCTTGGATGTGACAGAAAATGAAAAACTGTTTTTT	CASSLDVTENEKLFF
TRBV5-4	-	TRBJ2-7	-	TGTGCCAGCAGCTTGAATCCGGGGAGAGAGGAGCAGTACTTC	CASSLNPGREEQYF
TRBV9	-	TRBJ2-7	-	TGTGCCAGCAGCTCCCGGGTAGGAGGGCTATACGAGCAGTACTTC	CASSSRVGGLYEQYF
TRBV19	once	TRBJ1-5	-	TGTGCCAGTAGCCCGGCAGGGGCTCAAGGGCAGCCCCAGCATTTT	CASSPAGAQGQPQHF
TRBV19	-	TRBJ1-5	-	TGTGCCAGTAGTATGGGACACCGCAATCAGCCCCAGCATTTT	CASSMGHRNQPQHF
TRBV7-2	-	TRBJ1-4	-	TGTGCCAGCAGCCCACTACTAGCTAATGAAAAACTGTTTTTT	CASSPLLANEKLFF
TRBV4-2	-	TRBJ1-1	-	TGTGCCAGCAGCCGACGGACAGCCGGGGGCACTGAAGCTTTCTTT	CASSRRTAGGTEAFF
TRBV18	-	TRBJ1-2	-	TGTGCCAGCTCTCTCAACAGGGAAAACTATGGCTACACCTTC	CASSLNRENYGYTF
TRBV7-2	once	TRBJ2-5	-	TGTGCCAGCAGCTTAGAGGCAGTTGTTAGAGAGACCCAGTACTTC	CASSLEAVVRETQYF
TRBV5-5	-	TRBJ1-2	-	TGTGCCAGCAGACCGAACATAAGGGAAGGACTCTATGGCTACACCTTC	CASRPNIREGLYGYTF
TRBV27	-	TRBJ1-1	-	TGTGCCAGCAGTTTATGGGGCCAGACTAACACTGAAGCTTTCTTT	CASSLWGQTNTEAFF
TRBV7-8	-	TRBJ2-7	-	TGTGCCAGCAGCTTAGTGGCAGGGGGCGGTAGCGGGACACACTACGAGCAGTACTTC	CASSLVAGGGSGTHYEQYF
TRBV7-2	-	TRBJ2-1	TRBD1	TGTGCCAGCAGCTCCGGCCCAGCGACAGGGCCCCATGAGCAGTTCTTC	CASSSGPATGPHEQFF
TRBV9	-	TRBJ1-1	-	TGTGCCAGCAGCGCCACCTACACAGGGAACACTGAAGCTTTCTTT	CASSATYTGNTEAFF
TRBV7-2	-	TRBJ2-7	-	TGTGCCAGCAGCTTAAACTCCGCCTACGAGCAGTACTTC	CASSLNSAYEQYF
TRBV5-1	-	TRBJ2-1	-	TGCGCCAGCAGGGCATCCCTAGGTGGTAGCGTAAGAAACAATGAGCAGTTCTTC	CASRASLGGSVRNNEQFF
TRBV20-1	once	TRBJ2-7	-	TGCAGTGCTAGTCAGGAATTGCAGGGCGAGCAGTACTTC	CSASQELQGEQYF
TRBV19	-	TRBJ1-6	-	TGTGCCAGTAGTCGCGGACTTGGGGATTCACCCCTCCACTTT	CASSRGLGDSPLHF